This T cell receptor (beta chain) was profiled in a study of T cells after yellow fever vaccination. CDR3 length: 13 amino acids. Germline CDR1 and CDR2: MNHEY and SMNVEV (reference sequence). V was trimmed by 2 bases and J by 5 bases, leaving 10 bases between them. Each CDR3 protein is one row after TCRdb ran MiXCR on the 5' RACE reads. This table has some 300,000 distinct CDR3 sequences, about 7.8% appearing once. The chain employs TRBV27 and TRBJ2-7; maybe TRBD2 (6 bases). This TCR was sampled from a man aged 18 to 35 who received the YFV17D yellow fever vaccine. This sample comprised PBMCs, obtained roughly 46 days after the first yellow fever vaccination. In DNA form, the CDR3 reads TGTGCCAGCAGTTTAATGGAGGGCCACGAGCAGTACGTC. Encoded protein: CASSLMEGHEQYV.